Shown below are 10 T cell receptor beta chains from a single sample sequenced in a study of kidney transplant recipient with SARS-CoV-2 infection (dated by TCRdb to the early 2020s). The time point tag for this specimen amounts to: pre-pandemic baseline sample and day 111 after first positive SARS-CoV-2 test. Data came from an Illumina MiSeq. TCRdb redid the processing of the public reads, applying fastp at Q25 and MiXCR, and retained in-frame beta chains. Each CDR3 protein appears once, grouped with its most common genes and DNA. The sample records under 300,000 distinct CDR3 sequences, under 35% of which are singletons. Around 6.8% of the sample is taken by the ten largest. Here the sequenced sample was a blood sample, taken at baseline and between days 110 and 120 from a kidney transplant recipient. The source is a male patient aged 25-45 years who had COVID-19 and was a kidney transplant recipient. Donor T cells from the graft may be present among the T cells after a transplant.

As regards this clonotype: A much larger clone lies one base from this, so it may be a read error. The chain combines TRBV3-1 with TRBJ2-2; perhaps TRBD2 as D (6 bases). Germline V gene sequence: CDR1 LGHDT, CDR2 YNNKEL (reference sequence). This CDR3 region has 18 residues. The CDR3 coding sequence is TGTGCCAGCAGCTTTTTGTATCCCATTTCAGGCTTGACCGGGGGGCTGTTTTTT. Its protein product is CASSFLYPISGLTGGLFF.

Regarding this clonotype: This may be a read error: a much more frequent sequence differs by one nucleotide. This CDR3 is CASGYFNESRKTYGYTF. The CDR3 bases are TGTGCCAGCGGCTACTTCAATGAATCTCGAAAGACCTATGGCTACACCTTC. The chain couples TRBV7-6 to TRBJ1-2; unclear D gene. The CDR3 has 17 residues. In germline, CDR1 is SGHVS, CDR2 FNYEAQ. Trimming shortened V by 8 bases and J by 4 bases, and 26 bases separated the two germline ends.

Only one count was recorded for this clonotype. A read error may explain this, as a much larger clone is one base away. The V gene is TRBV29-1, the J gene TRBJ2-7; TRBD2 agrees at 10 bases. The germline V gene has CDR1 SQVTM and CDR2 ANQGSEA. The CDR3 has 13 residues. The CDR3 DNA reads as TGCAGCGCCGCTCCTAGCGGGAGCTACGAGCAGCACTTC. It is translated as CSAAPSGSYEQHF.

This clonotype appeared a few times. The chain's CDR3 is CASSELGQGRTDTQYF. In nucleotides, the CDR3 is TGTGCCAGCAGTGAGCTCGGACAGGGTAGGACAGATACGCAGTATTTT. This chain links TRBV28 with TRBJ2-3; TRBD1 agrees at 8 bases. V lost 5 bases to trimming and J lost 3 bases; unmatched junction nucleotides: 10. The length of the CDR3 is 16 residues. Germline V CDR1 and CDR2: MDHEN, SYDVKM.

The sample holds many counts of this clonotype. The gene calls are TRBV6-5 and TRBJ2-2; D remains unclear. The CDR3 spans 14 residues. The V end was cut by 5 bases, the J end by 6 bases, with 13 bases between. Looked up from germline, CDR1 is MNHEY and CDR2 is SVGAGI. The CDR3 loop is CASSRQPAAGELFF. In nucleotides, the CDR3 is TGTGCCAGCAGTCGGCAGCCGGCCGCCGGGGAGCTGTTTTTT.

Worth noting for this clonotype: A much bigger clone sits one base away, suggesting this may be a read error. The J gene is TRBJ1-2, the V gene TRBV7-9; D is ambiguous. This CDR3 contains 14 residues. V was shortened by 10 bases and J by 2 bases, with 17 bases between the two germline ends. CDR1 and CDR2 from the germline V gene are SEHNR and FQNEAQ (reference sequence). As DNA, the CDR3 is TGTGCCAACACCCCCCCGACATTAAACTATGGCTACACCTTC. This sequence encodes CANTPPTLNYGYTF.

This clonotype was recorded once. Possible read error: a much larger clone is one base away. CDR3 amino acids: CARTIKVVRKTHGYTF. The CDR3 coding sequence is TGTGCCAGAACTATCAAAGTGGTGAGAAAGACCCATGGCTACACCTTC. The rearrangement links TRBV5-3 to TRBJ1-2; D unclear. TRBV5-3 is flagged as an ORF with uncertain function. This CDR3 is built from 16 residues. V was shortened by 6 bases and J by 6 bases, with 24 bases between the two germline ends.

This clonotype has ten or more counts. The rearrangement joins TRBV3-1 to TRBJ2-2; no definite D call. This CDR3 spans 18 amino acids. CDR1 is LGHDT, CDR2 YNNKEL, per germline (reference sequence). Trimming took off 5 bases at V and 5 bases at J, with 24 bases between the two ends. CDR3 sequence reads: CASSFDAPISGLTGELFF. The CDR3 DNA sequence: TGTGCCAGCAGCTTCGACGCTCCCATTTCAGGCTTGACCGGGGAGCTGTTTTTT.

This clonotype was found many times. The V and J genes are TRBV5-6 and TRBJ1-2, with unresolved D. The CDR3 has 16 residues. Trimming removed 7 bases from V and 4 bases from J, with 23 bases in between. Per germline, CDR1 SGHDT and CDR2 YYEEEE. The CDR3 here is CASHISNSRKTYGYTF. The CDR3 nucleotides are TGTGCCAGCCATATAAGCAATAGTCGAAAGACCTATGGCTACACCTTC.

This clonotype was seen many times. The chain uses TRBV6-5 and TRBJ1-5; D ambiguous. The CDR3 loop spans 13 amino acids. In germline, CDR1 is MNHEY, CDR2 SVGAGI. V lost 7 bases and J 4 bases, leaving 11 bases between the germline ends. The CDR3 is CASTRQPNQPQHF. In DNA form, the CDR3 reads TGTGCCAGCACCCGGCAGCCAAATCAGCCCCAGCATTTT.